The clone carrying this T cell receptor beta chain was counted only a few times. The sample originates from a study of identical twins. Each CDR3 protein gets one entry after TCRdb re-called the 5' RACE reads with MiXCR. Among over 500,000 distinct CDR3 sequences listed, approximately 22% were seen once. The CDR3 is made up of 15 amino acids. The V gene end was trimmed by 0 bases and the J gene end by 5 bases; junction bases not matched to a gene: 6. Germline values: CDR1 SGHNT, CDR2 YYREEE (reference sequence). These records were also assigned to another study, of T cells expressing NK-cell markers.

The TCR was taken from a woman between 18 and 29 years old in good health. The material sequenced was CD4+ T cells sorted from blood. The chain joins TRBV5-4 to TRBJ1-1; 8 bases agree with TRBD1. The CDR3 spells CASSLGQGARTEAFF. The CDR3 coding sequence is TGTGCCAGCAGCTTGGGGCAGGGGGCGCGGACTGAAGCTTTCTTT.